The 28 T cell receptor beta chains below come from one sample, sequenced in a study of regulatory T cells in long-lasting Graves disease. The TCR beta library used iRepertoire HTBI primers with Arm-PCR amplification of CDR3. TCRdb reanalysed the multiplex PCR reads using MiXCR and keeps one entry per CDR3 protein. This sample carries 440,000 or so distinct CDR3 sequences, approximately 15% of them seen once, and the ten largest clones take 16%. This sample's time point: newly diagnosed GD, antithyroid drugs for less than 3 months. RNA extracted from PBMCs served as the sequencing template. This sample also belongs to another study, concerning T cells in Graves' hyperthyroidism and ophthalmopathy.

Specimen: peripheral blood mononuclear cells (PBMCs), collected at new diagnosis, from a patient treated with antithyroid drugs. These TCRs come from a woman aged 30 to 39 with Graves disease.

This clonotype was seen many times. V and J are TRBV12-3 or TRBV12-4 and TRBJ2-2; D may be TRBD2 (5 bases). V lost 1 base and J lost 2, with 11 bases in between. This CDR3 has 16 residues. CDR3 nucleotide sequence: TGTGCCAGCAGTTTAGGGAGGATATTTAACACCGGGGAGCTGTTTTTT. The encoded protein is CASSLGRIFNTGELFF.

As regards this clonotype: This sequence may be a read error, since a much larger clone differs from it by one base. The chain employs TRBV5-5 and TRBJ2-7; 8 nucleotides agree with TRBD2. This CDR3 comprises 16 residues. Germline V gene sequence: CDR1 SGHKS, CDR2 YYEKEE (reference sequence). The CDR3 protein is CASSLQLAVISYGQYF. In DNA, the CDR3 is TGTGCCAGCAGCCTGCAACTAGCGGTTATCTCCTACGGGCAGTACTTC.

This clonotype was seen repeatedly, ten times or more. The chain is built from TRBV15 and TRBJ2-3; D is possibly TRBD1 (7 bases). CDR1 LNHNV and CDR2 YYDKDF come from the germline V gene (reference sequence). CDR3 length equals 14 residues. V was trimmed by 8 bases and J by 3 bases, leaving 15 bases between them. The CDR3 protein is CATEGGQWTDTQYF. In nucleotides, the CDR3 is TGTGCCACCGAGGGGGGACAGTGGACAGATACGCAGTATTTT.

This clonotype has a count of ten or more. The V gene is TRBV11-2, the J gene TRBJ2-7; TRBD1 aligns across 7 bases. The CDR3 totals 18 residues. Germline values: CDR1 SGHAT, CDR2 FQNNGV. Trimming cost V 1 base and J 2 bases; bases outside gene matches: 14. CDR3 bases: TGTGCCAGCAGCTTAGGACGGTCAGCGACAGGGAATCCCTACGAGCAGTACTTC. Its protein is CASSLGRSATGNPYEQYF.

The CDR3 DNA sequence: TGTGCCAGCGGCCGATACAGGGGGCCCAATTCACCCCTCCACTTT. Its protein is CASGRYRGPNSPLHF. This rearrangement joins TRBV7-2 to TRBJ1-6; 9 positions agree with TRBD1. This CDR3 region has 15 residues. V shed 8 bases, J shed 7 bases, and the junction held 9 bases outside the gene matches. The V gene's germline CDR1 is SGHTA and CDR2 FQGNSA.

V gene TRBV9 combines with J gene TRBJ1-1; a weak D match, TRBD1 (6 bases). CDR1 is SGDLS and CDR2 is YYNGEE in the germline V gene. This CDR3 spans 15 amino acids. Trimming cost V 4 bases and J 1 base, with 14 bases left between them. The CDR3 sequence: CASSRPGTPNTEAFF. The CDR3 DNA reads as TGTGCCAGCAGCCGACCCGGGACACCGAACACTGAAGCTTTCTTT.

This rearrangement joins TRBV4-1 to TRBJ2-7; 8 nucleotides agree with TRBD1. Trimming at V came to 4 bases and at J to 2 bases, leaving 7 bases not matched to a gene. The CDR3 length is 15 residues. The V gene's germline CDR1 is MGHRA and CDR2 YSYEKL. CDR3 sequence: CASSPLGQGPYEQYF. CDR3 in DNA: TGCGCCAGCAGCCCCCTAGGACAGGGCCCCTACGAGCAGTACTTC.

This clonotype was seen many times. The rearrangement uses TRBV10-3 and TRBJ2-5; D gene unclear. V was pared by 10 bases and J by 0 bases, with 0 bases between. This CDR3 has 9 residues. Germline lookup yields CDR1 ENHRY and CDR2 SYGVKD. CDR3 loop: CANQETQYF. The CDR3 DNA reads as TGTGCCAACCAAGAGACCCAGTACTTC.

This clonotype was seen many times. V usage is TRBV24-1 and J usage is TRBJ2-5; 10 nucleotides line up with TRBD2. Germline CDR1 KGHDR, CDR2 SFDVKD. V shed 4 bases, J shed 0 bases, and the junction held 4 bases outside the gene matches. This CDR3 is 16 amino acids long. DNA for the CDR3: TGTGCCACCAGTGACCCTGGACTAGCGGACCAAGAGACCCAGTACTTC. It translates to CATSDPGLADQETQYF.

At least ten counts were recorded for this clonotype. The chain is built from TRBV3-1 and TRBJ2-2; 11 bases are a match to TRBD2. Germline V gene lookup returns CDR1 LGHDT and CDR2 YNNKEL (reference sequence). The CDR3 sequence is 18 residues long. The J segment lost 3 bases and the V segment lost 1 base, leaving 7 bases of the junction unmatched. The CDR3 spells CASSQGPSGRRYTGELFF. Here the CDR3 DNA reads TGTGCCAGCAGCCAAGGGCCTAGCGGGAGGCGGTACACCGGGGAGCTGTTTTTT.

This clonotype was detected only a few times. The J gene is TRBJ1-5, the V gene TRBV7-2, with D perhaps TRBD1 (5 bases). Trimming shortened V by 5 bases and J by 8 bases, and 13 bases separated the two germline ends. Germline V gene sequence: CDR1 SGHTA, CDR2 FQGNSA. The CDR3 runs 13 residues. The CDR3 protein is CASSPTLGEPQHF. DNA for the CDR3: TGTGCCAGCAGCCCAACCCTGGGGGAGCCCCAGCATTTT. The full variable domain, with the rest looked up from reference TRBV7-2 and TRBJ1-5, is GAGVSQSPSNKVTEKGKDVELRCDPISGHTALYWYRQSLGQGLEFLIYFQGNSAPDKSGLPSDRFSAERTGGSVSTLTIQRTQQEDSAVYLCASSPTLGEPQHFGDGTRLSIL.

About this clonotype itself: A much larger clone differs from this one at a single base, so this may be a read error. The chain combines TRBV4-2 with TRBJ2-7; 9 bases are a match to TRBD1. The J call could be wrong; TRBJ2-1 is a better fit for the DNA end. The V gene's germline CDR1 is LGHNA and CDR2 YNFKEQ. The CDR3 is 16 amino acids. The CDR3 loop is CASSPGQGRVDDEQFF. CDR3 sequence (DNA): TGTGCCAGCAGCCCAGGACAGGGGAGAGTAGACGACGAGCAGTTCTTC.

This clonotype has at least ten counts. The chain combines TRBV28 with TRBJ2-3; tentative D call: TRBD2 (7 bases). The CDR3 sequence is 12 residues long. Germline lookup yields CDR1 MDHEN and CDR2 SYDVKM. V was shortened by 5 bases and J by 8 bases, with 11 bases between the two germline ends. The DNA of the CDR3 is TGTGCCAGCAGTCCTGGGGGGGCTACGCAGTATTTT. It specifies CASSPGGATQYF.

This clonotype has at least ten counts. This sequence joins TRBV30 and TRBJ2-1; TRBD2 matches 9 bases. Trimming removed 2 bases from V and 9 bases from J; junction bases left unmatched: 2. The CDR3 length is 12 residues. The germline CDR1 and CDR2 sequences are GTSNPN and SVGIG (reference sequence). The CDR3: CAWSLSGSEQFF. The CDR3 DNA reads as TGTGCCTGGAGTCTTAGCGGGAGTGAGCAGTTCTTC.

A note on this clonotype: This may come from a read error, since a much larger clone is one base off. The J gene is TRBJ2-7, the V gene TRBV29-1, with 13 bases matching TRBD2. The CDR3 has 14 residues. Germline loops: CDR1 SQVTM, CDR2 ANQGSEA. After removal of 4 bases from V and 2 bases from J, the junction contained 2 bases not matched to a gene. This chain's CDR3 is CSVGTSGSPYEQYF. The CDR3 coding sequence is TGCAGCGTTGGGACTAGCGGGAGCCCCTACGAGCAGTACTTC.

This clonotype was counted at least ten times. The chain links TRBV11-2 to TRBJ2-1, with D perhaps matching TRBD2 (6 bases). Between the trimmed V and J ends, which lost 3 bases and 6 bases, there was a span of 6 bases. The CDR3 totals 12 residues. CDR1 SGHAT and CDR2 FQNNGV come from the germline V gene. CDR3: CASSFGGNEQFF. DNA of the CDR3: TGTGCCAGCAGCTTCGGGGGCAATGAGCAGTTCTTC.

This clonotype showed up many times. J is TRBJ2-7 and V is TRBV6-1; weak D call: TRBD2 (6 bases). V was trimmed by 6 bases and J by 2 bases, leaving 11 bases between them. The CDR3 has 13 amino acids. Germline V CDR1 and CDR2: MNHNS, SASEGT. The CDR3 bases are TGTGCCAGCAGCCCGACGGGAGCCTACGAGCAGTACTTC. It yields the protein CASSPTGAYEQYF.

This clonotype came up many times. The CDR3 protein is CASSGSSGRAQYF. CDR3 nucleotides: TGTGCCAGCAGTGGTTCTAGCGGGAGGGCCCAGTACTTC. The genes are TRBV2 and TRBJ2-5, with TRBD2 matching 12 bases. The CDR3 has 13 residues. Trimming cost V 4 bases and J 9 bases; bases outside gene matches: 3. CDR1 and CDR2 (germline): SNHLY, FYNNEI.

This clonotype was counted between two and nine times. J is TRBJ1-2 and V is TRBV19; a possible D gene is TRBD1 (5 bases). The CDR3 loop spans 14 amino acids. Looked up from germline, CDR1 is LNHDA and CDR2 is SQIVND (reference sequence). With 4 bases removed from V and 3 bases from J, the gap between germline ends came to 12 bases. The CDR3 region is CASSTDSYYYGYTF. In DNA, the CDR3 is TGTGCCAGTAGTACAGACAGCTATTACTATGGCTACACCTTC.

The V and J genes are TRBV29-1 and TRBJ1-1; D gene uncertain. The CDR3 has 10 amino acids. CDR1 is SQVTM and CDR2 is ANQGSEA in the germline V gene. The ends were cut back, 3 bases at V and 8 bases at J, with 7 bases in the middle. CDR3 sequence reads: CSVEGREAFF. CDR3 bases: TGCAGCGTTGAGGGGAGAGAAGCTTTCTTT.

As concerns this clonotype: A much bigger clone sits one base away, suggesting this may be a read error. The chain recombines TRBV24-1 with TRBJ2-2; TRBD2 aligns across 12 bases. The CDR3 has 17 amino acids. Germline V gene data show CDR1 as KGHDR and CDR2 as SFDVKD. V gave up 4 bases and J gave up 3 bases; unmatched junction bases: 5. The CDR3 loop is CATSERTSGKDTGELFF. The CDR3 DNA reads TGTGCCACCAGTGAACGGACTAGCGGGAAGGACACCGGGGAGCTGTTTTTT.

This chain joins TRBV2 and TRBJ2-7, with D tentatively TRBD1 (6 bases). Germline CDR1 and CDR2: SNHLY and FYNNEI. With 7 bases removed from V and 5 bases from J, the gap between germline ends came to 9 bases. The CDR3 is made up of 11 amino acids. The CDR3 DNA sequence: TGTGCCAGCACCGACAGGAACGAGCAGTACTTC. Translating it yields CASTDRNEQYF.

This clonotype has at least ten counts. The CDR3 coding sequence is TGTGCCACCAGTGACCCCAGCGGGAAGGGGGCACACGAGCAGTTCTTC. Translated, it gives CATSDPSGKGAHEQFF. V and J are TRBV24-1 and TRBJ2-1; D tentatively reads TRBD1 or TRBD2 (7 bases each). With 4 bases removed from V and 10 bases from J, the gap between germline ends came to 22 bases. The CDR3 consists of 16 residues. The germline V gene has CDR1 KGHDR and CDR2 SFDVKD.

This clonotype occurred a few times. The chain carries TRBV20-1 and TRBJ1-2, with D unclear. CDR3 length equals 12 residues. Germline V gene data show CDR1 as DFQATT and CDR2 as SNEGSKA (reference sequence). Trimming left V 1 base short and J 4 bases short, with 7 bases between. The DNA for the CDR3 is TGCAGTGCTAGAGGGGTTAGCTATGGCTACACCTTC. Protein sequence: CSARGVSYGYTF.

In regard to this clonotype: One base away lies a much larger clone, so this may be a sequencing read error. V and J are TRBV7-6 and TRBJ2-7; 10 nucleotides match TRBD2. In germline, CDR1 is SGHVS, CDR2 FNYEAQ. V shed 1 base and J 7 bases; nucleotides not matched to a gene: 10. This CDR3 is 16 amino acids long. The CDR3 loop is CASSLVLAGSVNEQYF. The CDR3 DNA reads TGTGCCAGCAGCTTAGTACTAGCGGGGTCCGTCAATGAGCAGTACTTC.

This clonotype has a count of ten or more. V is TRBV20-1 and J is TRBJ2-1; either TRBD1 or TRBD2 may supply D (5 bases each). Germline CDR1 DFQATT, CDR2 SNEGSKA (reference sequence). V was cut by 6 bases and J by 5 bases, with 14 bases left in between. This CDR3 region has 13 residues. The CDR3, as DNA: TGCAGTGCCCCATCAGGGACCAACAATGAGCAGTTCTTC. It is translated as CSAPSGTNNEQFF.

As for this clonotype: This clone may be a read error of a much larger clone one base away. The chain carries TRBV24-1 and TRBJ1-5, with D unresolved. The V and J ends lost 5 bases and 8 bases respectively, with 9 bases between them. Per the germline V gene, CDR1 is KGHDR and CDR2 is SFDVKD. This CDR3 is built from 12 residues. This chain's CDR3 is CATSGTVEPQHF. CDR3 DNA: TGTGCCACCAGTGGTACAGTGGAGCCCCAGCATTTT.

This clonotype has at least ten counts. The rearrangement links TRBV16 to TRBJ1-1; D is undetermined. Trimming cost V 2 bases and J 10 bases, with 8 bases left between them. CDR1 is KGHSY, CDR2 FQNENV, per germline. The CDR3 covers 11 residues. CDR3 bases: TGTGCCAGCAGCCAAGGGATAAGAGCTTTCTTT. Its translation: CASSQGIRAFF.